This T cell receptor beta chain comes out of a study of blood T cell repertoires in COVID-19. The table lists this clone with a count of one. This CDR3 region has 14 residues. Looked up from germline, CDR1 is SGHTA and CDR2 is FQGNSA. Trimming took 2 bases from V and 5 from J, leaving 13 bases between them. Method: immunoSEQ multiplex PCR; TCRdb's copy keeps in-frame clones and lacks some. The sample holds tens of thousands of clones, over 65% seen once. This TCR derives from a woman aged 55-70 years with acute or convalescent COVID-19. The chain combines TRBV7-2 with TRBJ2-7; D gene uncertain. Sequenced sample: peripheral blood. The CDR3 region has the DNA TGTGCCAGCAGCTTAACCGGCAGTGAGGACGAGCAGTACTTC. Protein product: CASSLTGSEDEQYF.